The 5 T cell receptor beta chains below were found in one sample sequenced in a study of T-cell memory formation after mild COVID-19. TCRdb independently ran MiXCR on the 5' RACE reads; one entry per CDR3 protein. The sample lists about 13,000 distinct CDR3 sequences; under 20% were seen once. The sequenced sample consisted of PBMCs or a T cell subset sorted from them (not recorded which). These receptors were taken from a man aged 18 to 35 who had mild COVID-19 (a few samples of this study predate the infection). Cell type and time point are not known.

This clonotype was seen many times. The chain employs TRBV7-9 and TRBJ2-3, with 12 bases matching TRBD2. Germline V lookup: CDR1 SEHNR, CDR2 FQNEAQ (reference sequence). Trimming cost V 4 bases and J 2 bases; bases outside gene matches: 4. This CDR3 has 16 amino acids. The DNA of the CDR3 is TGTGCCAGCAGCTCTACTAGCGGGGGGTCCACAGATACGCAGTATTTT. It encodes CASSSTSGGSTDTQYF.

This clonotype was recorded many times. V gene TRBV7-3 combines with J gene TRBJ2-2, with 8 bases aligning to TRBD1. V was clipped by 5 bases and J by 3 bases; unmatched bases: 2. CDR1 SGHTA and CDR2 FQGTGA come from the germline V gene. This CDR3 contains 14 residues. The CDR3 spells CASSRDRYTGELFF. The CDR3 coding sequence is TGTGCCAGCAGCCGGGACAGGTACACCGGGGAGCTGTTTTTT.

This clonotype has ten or more counts. CDR3 coding DNA: TGCGCCAGCAGCCAGTGGATAGCGGGGACCTCTAGCACAGATACGCAGTATTTT. Amino acid sequence: CASSQWIAGTSSTDTQYF. The chain employs TRBV4-3 and TRBJ2-3, with 8 bases identical to TRBD2. CDR1 and CDR2 from the germline V gene are LGHNA and YSLEER. The CDR3 loop spans 18 amino acids. V shed 3 bases, J shed 0 bases, and the junction held 11 bases outside the gene matches.

This clonotype was seen at least ten times. CDR3 amino acids: CASSLGEGASYNEQFF. CDR3 bases: TGTGCCAGCAGCTTAGGGGAGGGGGCCTCGTACAATGAGCAGTTCTTC. This sequence joins TRBV9 and TRBJ2-1; D tentatively fits TRBD1 or TRBD2 (7 bases each). The CDR3 consists of 16 residues. V shed 4 bases and J shed 4 bases, with 18 bases lying between them. Germline V gives CDR1 SGDLS, CDR2 YYNGEE. Full variable domain (missing parts from reference TRBV9 and TRBJ2-1): DSGVTQTPKHLITATGQRVTLRCSPRSGDLSVYWYQQSLDQGLQFLIQYYNGEERAKGNILERFSAQQFPDLHSELNLSSLELGDSALYFCASSLGEGASYNEQFFGPGTRLTVL.

This clonotype was recorded at least ten times. The genes are TRBV6-2 or TRBV6-3 and TRBJ2-7, with 7 bases matching TRBD1. The V segment lost 5 bases and the J segment 5 bases; nucleotides outside the gene matches: 12. In germline, CDR1 is MNHEY, CDR2 SVGEGT. CDR3 length equals 15 residues. The DNA of the CDR3 is TGTGCCAGCAGTACCCCGACAGGGTATTTCCACGAGCAGTACTTC. This gives the protein CASSTPTGYFHEQYF.